One and the same sample provided the 10 T cell receptor beta chains below, sequenced in a study of shared clonotypes between healthy human individuals. Repertoires were generated with immunoSEQ multiplex PCR, while TCRdb's copy carries only in-frame clones and drops some. The sample records 2 million to 2.5 million clones, 85% to 95% being singletons. The sequenced sample was naive CD4+ T cells from PBMCs. Subset noted: CD45RA+ positively selected. These receptors came from a man aged 18 to 30 in good health. Some clones in this sample may be carry-over from other donors' samples.

This clone was picked up one time. The V call is TRBV28, the J call TRBJ2-1, with D uncertain. The CDR3 runs 15 residues. The V gene's germline CDR1 is MDHEN and CDR2 SYDVKM. V was clipped by 4 bases and J by 4 bases, with 14 bases between them. This CDR3 reads CASSSMEDPYNEQFF. In DNA, the CDR3 is TGTGCCAGCAGTTCAATGGAAGACCCATACAATGAGCAGTTCTTC.

With regard to this clone: Other DNA sequences of this sample code for an identical CDR3. The chain is built from TRBV30 and TRBJ1-2; a possible D gene is TRBD1 (5 bases). The CDR3 runs to 12 residues. Per germline, CDR1 GTSNPN and CDR2 SVGIG (reference sequence). The germline V and J ends were trimmed by 0 bases and 5 bases, with 7 bases remaining between them. The CDR3 nucleotides read TGTGCCTGGAGTGTGGGGGGATATGGCTACACCTTC. It is translated as CAWSVGGYGYTF.

This chain connects TRBV28 to TRBJ1-4, with 7 bases that match TRBD1. Germline V CDR1 and CDR2: MDHEN, SYDVKM. After removal of 5 bases from V and 0 bases from J, the junction contained 6 bases not matched to a gene. The CDR3 is made up of 16 amino acids. The CDR3 reads CASSPRQGSTNEKLFF. CDR3 in DNA: TGTGCCAGCAGTCCCAGACAGGGCTCAACTAATGAAAAACTGTTTTTT.

The rearrangement joins TRBV5-1 to TRBJ2-1; 9 bases match TRBD1. The CDR3 sequence is 15 residues long. Germline-derived CDR1 and CDR2 are SGHRS and YFSETQ. V was pared by 4 bases and J by 1 base, with 3 bases of the junction left unmatched. CDR3 sequence: CASSVGTGSYNEQFF. CDR3 DNA: TGCGCCAGCAGCGTCGGGACAGGGTCCTACAATGAGCAGTTCTTC. Drawing the rest from reference TRBV5-1 and TRBJ2-1, the complete variable domain is KAGVTQTPRYLIKTRGQQVTLSCSPISGHRSVSWYQQTPGQGLQFLFEYFSETQRNKGNFPGRFSGRQFSNSRSEMNVSTLELGDSALYLCASSVGTGSYNEQFFGPGTRLTVL.

V is TRBV18 and J is TRBJ2-1; TRBD2 agrees at 8 bases. CDR3 length equals 15 residues. CDR1 is KGHSH, CDR2 LQKENI, per germline. J gave up 0 bases and V 4 bases, and 2 bases lay outside the gene matches. The CDR3 nucleotides read TGTGCCAGCTCACAACTAGCGGACTCCTACAATGAGCAGTTCTTC. Protein product: CASSQLADSYNEQFF.

The V call is TRBV11-2, the J call TRBJ2-7; 11 bases agree with TRBD1. This CDR3 region has 16 residues. The germline V gene encodes CDR1 SGHAT and CDR2 FQNNGV. The trim removed 1 base at V and 4 bases at J, leaving 6 bases unmatched. The CDR3 region has the DNA TGTGCCAGCAGCTTAGTCGGACAGGGGGCGGTATACGAGCAGTACTTC. It translates to CASSLVGQGAVYEQYF.

The chain carries TRBV28 and TRBJ2-5; D is undetermined. The CDR3 covers 13 residues. V was cut by 5 bases and J by 5 bases, with 12 bases left in between. Germline V gene sequence: CDR1 MDHEN, CDR2 SYDVKM. The CDR3 nucleotides read TGTGCCAGCAGTCCCCCCGGTAGGGAGACCCAGTACTTC. This codes for CASSPPGRETQYF.

In DNA, the CDR3 is TGTGCCTGGGAAAGATGGAGCACTGAAGCTTTCTTT. This translates into CAWERWSTEAFF. The rearrangement uses TRBV30 and TRBJ1-1; D remains unclear. V lost 5 bases and J 4 bases, leaving 11 bases between the germline ends. The CDR3 consists of 12 residues. CDR1 and CDR2 from the germline V gene are GTSNPN and SVGIG (reference sequence).

The rearrangement joins TRBV28 to TRBJ2-5; 9 bases are a match to TRBD2. V shed 3 bases and J 2 bases; nucleotides not matched to a gene: 4. This CDR3 is built from 15 residues. The germline CDR1 and CDR2 sequences are MDHEN and SYDVKM. The CDR3 is CASSFSGSPQETQYF. The DNA of the CDR3 is TGTGCCAGCAGTTTTAGCGGGAGCCCACAAGAGACCCAGTACTTC.

This clone was counted once. The V gene is TRBV5-1, the J gene TRBJ2-2; TRBD1 matches 10 bases. V shed 4 bases and J 0 bases; nucleotides not matched to a gene: 6. This CDR3 has 17 residues. Germline V gene sequence: CDR1 SGHRS, CDR2 YFSETQ. CDR3 sequence (DNA): TGCGCCAGCAGCAGCACAGGGACAGGGGCGAACACCGGGGAGCTGTTTTTT. It yields the protein CASSSTGTGANTGELFF.